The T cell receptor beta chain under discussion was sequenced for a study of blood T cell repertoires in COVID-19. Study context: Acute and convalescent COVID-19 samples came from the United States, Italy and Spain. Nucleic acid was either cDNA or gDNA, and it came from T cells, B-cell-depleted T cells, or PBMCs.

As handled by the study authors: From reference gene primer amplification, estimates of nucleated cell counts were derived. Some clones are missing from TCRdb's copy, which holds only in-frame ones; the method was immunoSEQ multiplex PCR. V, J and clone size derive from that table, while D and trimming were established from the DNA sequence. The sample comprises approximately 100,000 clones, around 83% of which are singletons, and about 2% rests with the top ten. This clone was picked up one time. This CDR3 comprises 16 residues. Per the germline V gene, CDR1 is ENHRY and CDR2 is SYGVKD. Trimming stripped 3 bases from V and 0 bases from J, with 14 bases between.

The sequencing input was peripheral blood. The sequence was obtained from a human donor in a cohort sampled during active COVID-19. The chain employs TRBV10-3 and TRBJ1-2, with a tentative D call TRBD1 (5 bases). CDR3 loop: CAISDLYRLTNYGYTF. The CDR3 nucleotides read TGTGCCATCAGTGACCTCTACAGGTTGACTAACTATGGCTACACCTTC.